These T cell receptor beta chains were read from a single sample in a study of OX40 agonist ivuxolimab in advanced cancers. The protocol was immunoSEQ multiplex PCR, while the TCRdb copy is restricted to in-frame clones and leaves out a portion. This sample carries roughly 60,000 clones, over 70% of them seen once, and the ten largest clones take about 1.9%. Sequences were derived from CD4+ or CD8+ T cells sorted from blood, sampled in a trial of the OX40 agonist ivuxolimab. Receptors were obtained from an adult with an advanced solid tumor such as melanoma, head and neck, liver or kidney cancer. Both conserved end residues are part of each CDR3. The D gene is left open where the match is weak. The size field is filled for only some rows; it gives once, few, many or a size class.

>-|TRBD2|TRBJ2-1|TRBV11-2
CASSLRLLAGGQEQFF
TGTGCCAGCAGCTTAAGGCTGCTAGCGGGAGGGCAAGAGCAGTTCTTC
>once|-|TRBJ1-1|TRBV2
CASSPGVSHTEAFF
TGTGCCAGCAGCCCCGGTGTCAGCCACACTGAAGCTTTCTTT
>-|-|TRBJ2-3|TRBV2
CASRKDRYSSTDTQYF
TGTGCCAGCAGGAAAGACAGGTACTCTAGCACAGATACGCAGTATTTT
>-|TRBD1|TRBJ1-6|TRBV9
CASSDSLTGPNSPLHF
TGTGCCAGCAGCGACAGCCTGACAGGGCCGAATTCACCCCTCCACTTT
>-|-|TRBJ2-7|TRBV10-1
CASSVGHGDEQYF
TGCGCCAGCAGTGTGGGACATGGGGACGAGCAGTACTTC
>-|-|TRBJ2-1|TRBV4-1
CASSQDRTARGEQFF
TGCGCCAGCAGCCAAGATCGGACTGCTCGGGGGGAGCAGTTCTTC
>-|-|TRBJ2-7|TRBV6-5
CASSRLLGEQYF
TGTGCCAGCAGTCGCCTCCTTGGCGAGCAGTACTTC
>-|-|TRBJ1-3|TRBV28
CASSSGGTSGNTIYF
TGTGCCAGCAGTTCCGGAGGGACCTCTGGAAACACCATATATTTT
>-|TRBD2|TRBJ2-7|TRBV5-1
CASSLSPSGIYEQYF
TGCGCCAGCAGCTTGTCGCCTAGCGGGATCTACGAGCAGTACTTC
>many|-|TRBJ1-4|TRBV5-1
CAMRPEVEKLFF
TGCGCCATGCGGCCGGAGGTCGAAAAACTGTTTTTT
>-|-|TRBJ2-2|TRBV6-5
CASSYSNGELFF
TGTGCCAGCAGTTACTCGAACGGGGAGCTGTTTTTT
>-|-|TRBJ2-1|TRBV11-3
CASSLEQGNEQFF
TGTGCCAGCAGCTTAGAACAGGGTAATGAGCAGTTCTTC
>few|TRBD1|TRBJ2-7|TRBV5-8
CASRSRGSPYEQYF
TGTGCCAGCAGATCCAGGGGGAGTCCCTACGAGCAGTACTTC
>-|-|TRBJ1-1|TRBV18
CASSPPLGGTEAFF
TGTGCCAGCTCACCGCCCCTAGGGGGCACTGAAGCTTTCTTT